The 30 T cell receptor beta chains given below trace back to one sample, sequenced in a study of blood T cell repertoires in COVID-19. Some clones are missing from TCRdb's copy, which holds only in-frame ones; the method was immunoSEQ multiplex PCR. Among 40,000 to 50,000 clones listed, 80% to 90% were seen once. Sequences were obtained from peripheral blood. These TCRs come from a woman older than 75 with acute or convalescent COVID-19.

The J gene is TRBJ1-6, the V gene TRBV3-1 (or the pseudogene TRBV3-2), with D perhaps matching TRBD1 (6 bases). The V end was cut by 1 base, the J end by 7 bases, with 14 bases between. This CDR3 is built from 16 residues. From germline, CDR1 is LGHDT and CDR2 YNNKEL (reference sequence). CDR3 protein: CASSQVGTGWNSPLHF. DNA for the CDR3: TGTGCCAGCAGCCAAGTTGGAACAGGGTGGAATTCACCCCTCCACTTT.

In its sample, this clone was seen a few times. The chain combines TRBV7-9 with TRBJ2-7; perhaps TRBD1 as D (6 bases). The CDR3 extends over 13 amino acids. Germline CDR1 and CDR2: SEHNR and FQNEAQ (reference sequence). V lost 8 bases and J lost 2, with 13 bases in between. The CDR3 DNA reads as TGTGCCAGCGGGGACACACGAACCTACGAGCAGTACTTC. Translated, it gives CASGDTRTYEQYF.

The CDR3 DNA reads TGTGCCAGCAGCTTGGAAGGGGGCGGCCAAGAGACCCAGTACTTC. Protein sequence: CASSLEGGGQETQYF. This chain uses TRBV5-4 with TRBJ2-5, with 7 bases lining up with TRBD1. The trim removed 0 bases at V and 1 base at J, leaving 3 bases unmatched. This CDR3 is 15 amino acids long. CDR1 and CDR2 from the germline V gene are SGHNT and YYREEE (reference sequence).

The V gene is TRBV15, the J gene TRBJ1-1, with D tentatively TRBD1 (5 bases). Germline CDR1 is LNHNV and CDR2 is YYDKDF (reference sequence). The V end lost 3 bases, the J end lost 1 base, and 9 bases lay between the germline ends. The CDR3 has 14 amino acids. CDR3 in amino acids: CATSSREQNTEAFF. The CDR3 nucleotides read TGTGCCACCAGCAGCAGGGAACAGAACACTGAAGCTTTCTTT.

A single count supports this clone. In nucleotides, the CDR3 is TGTGCCAGCTGCGACAGGGGAGACACTGAAGCTTTCTTT. This codes for CASCDRGDTEAFF. The V call is TRBV2, the J call TRBJ1-1; 8 bases fit TRBD1. V was clipped by 8 bases and J by 3 bases; unmatched bases: 5. Germline assignment: CDR1 SNHLY and CDR2 FYNNEI. The CDR3 spans 13 residues.

The chain links TRBV19 to TRBJ2-7; D unresolved. CDR1 is LNHDA, CDR2 SQIVND, per germline (reference sequence). V lost 3 bases to trimming and J lost 6 bases, with 15 bases between them. The CDR3 runs 14 residues. CDR3 loop: CASSINPWSGEQYF. As DNA, the CDR3 is TGTGCCAGTAGTATCAACCCGTGGTCGGGCGAGCAGTACTTC.

This clone was recorded a few times. This chain links TRBV18 with TRBJ1-5, with a weak D call TRBD1 (5 bases). Germline CDR1 KGHSH, CDR2 LQKENI. The CDR3 sequence is 15 residues long. Trimming took off 2 bases at V and 0 bases at J, with 8 bases between the two ends. CDR3 nucleotides: TGTGCCAGCTCACCAGGGGCCCATAGCAATCAGCCCCAGCATTTT. This translates into CASSPGAHSNQPQHF.

This clone was observed a handful of times. This chain uses TRBV9 with TRBJ2-3; 10 bases fit TRBD2. This CDR3 has 18 residues. Looked up from germline, CDR1 is SGDLS and CDR2 is YYNGEE. After removal of 4 bases from V and 5 bases from J, the junction contained 16 bases not matched to a gene. The CDR3 region has the DNA TGTGCCAGCAGCCCCGCCTCCTCTAGCGGGGGCTTACGAGATACGCAGTATTTT. The encoded protein is CASSPASSSGGLRDTQYF.

In its sample, this clone was seen once. The chain is built from TRBV5-1 and TRBJ1-1, with unresolved D. CDR3 size: 18 residues. Trimming left V 2 bases short and J 0 bases short, with 20 bases between. Germline V gene sequence: CDR1 SGHRS, CDR2 YFSETQ. The CDR3 DNA reads TGCGCCAGCAGCTTCGAGTTGGGCTTCGGAATTATGAACACTGAAGCTTTCTTT. This sequence encodes CASSFELGFGIMNTEAFF.

The chain couples TRBV7-8 to TRBJ1-3, with a weak D call TRBD1 (5 bases). Germline loops: CDR1 SGHVS, CDR2 FQNEAQ. V lost 5 bases to trimming and J lost 0 bases, with 11 bases between them. The CDR3 is 15 amino acids. The CDR3 DNA is TGTGCCAGCAGCGGACATTCTAGCTCTGGAAACACCATATATTTT. It yields the protein CASSGHSSSGNTIYF. Combining the CDR3 with reference TRBV7-8 and TRBJ1-3 gives the whole variable domain GAGVSQSPRYKVAKRGQDVALRCDPISGHVSLFWYQQALGQGPEFLTYFQNEAQLDKSGLPSDRFFAERPEGSVSTLKIQRTQQEDSAVYLCASSGHSSSGNTIYFGEGSWLTVV.

V and J are TRBV5-4 and TRBJ2-5; 8 bases are shared with TRBD2. V dropped 4 bases and J dropped 5; count of bases not matched to a gene: 19. From germline, CDR1 is SGHNT and CDR2 YYREEE (reference sequence). CDR3 length: 18 residues. Here the CDR3 DNA reads TGTGCCAGCAGCCCTCCTCGAACAGCGGGGGCCCAGGGGGAGACCCAGTACTTC. Translated: CASSPPRTAGAQGETQYF.

The gene calls are TRBV4-1 and TRBJ1-1, with 7 bases lining up with TRBD1. V was clipped by 4 bases and J by 8 bases; unmatched bases: 4. This CDR3 has 12 residues. Germline V CDR1 and CDR2: MGHRA, YSYEKL. The CDR3 sequence: CASSRTGEEAFF. The CDR3 DNA reads TGCGCCAGCAGCCGCACAGGGGAGGAAGCTTTCTTT.

This CDR3 is CASSRTGVPDTEAFF. CDR3 DNA sequence: TGTGCCAGCAGTAGGACAGGGGTGCCGGACACTGAAGCTTTCTTT. The chain employs TRBV6-5 and TRBJ1-1; TRBD1 matches at 9 bases. The CDR3 is 15 residues long. The germline V gene encodes CDR1 MNHEY and CDR2 SVGAGI. V lost 5 bases and J lost 3; bases outside the gene matches: 7.

The chain joins TRBV2 to TRBJ1-3; D may be TRBD1 (6 bases). CDR3 length: 16 residues. Per the germline V gene, CDR1 is SNHLY and CDR2 is FYNNEI. V dropped 1 base and J dropped 4 bases, with 14 bases sitting between them. The CDR3 reads CASSEDAGGHGNTIYF. DNA of the CDR3: TGTGCCAGCAGTGAAGACGCGGGGGGGCACGGAAACACCATATATTTT.

This rearrangement joins TRBV18 to TRBJ1-3; D is unresolved. The germline CDR1 and CDR2 sequences are KGHSH and LQKENI. The CDR3 totals 13 residues. Between the trimmed V and J ends, which lost 4 bases and 5 bases, there was a span of 9 bases. CDR3 loop: CASSLKSRNTIYF. CDR3 DNA sequence: TGTGCCAGCTCACTCAAAAGCAGAAACACCATATATTTT.

This clone was counted once. The CDR3 spells CASSAGTSGGDEQFF. The CDR3 DNA follows: TGTGCCAGCAGCGCCGGGACTAGCGGGGGGGATGAGCAGTTCTTC. This chain uses TRBV6-4 with TRBJ2-1; TRBD2 aligns across 16 bases. Germline CDR1 is MRHNA and CDR2 is SNTAGT. The CDR3 runs to 15 residues. After removal of 6 bases from V and 8 bases from J, the junction contained 4 bases not matched to a gene.

The chain has TRBV5-6 and TRBJ1-6; tentatively, D is TRBD1 (5 bases). This CDR3 comprises 15 residues. The ends were cut back, 0 bases at V and 10 bases at J, with 14 bases in the middle. CDR1 and CDR2 from the germline V gene are SGHDT and YYEEEE. The CDR3 sequence: CASSLGQTMNSPLHF. For the CDR3, the DNA is TGTGCCAGCAGCTTGGGACAGACAATGAACTCACCCCTCCACTTT.

A few counts support this clone. The V call is TRBV7-8, the J call TRBJ1-1; the D is unclear. The CDR3 sequence is 16 residues long. V was shortened by 5 bases and J by 0 bases, with 16 bases between the two germline ends. Per the germline V gene, CDR1 is SGHVS and CDR2 is FQNEAQ. This CDR3 reads CASSLRDMTMNTEAFF. The CDR3, as DNA: TGTGCCAGCAGCCTCCGTGACATGACAATGAACACTGAAGCTTTCTTT.

The chain uses TRBV11-2 and TRBJ1-4, with 9 bases aligning to TRBD1. Trimming at V came to 4 bases and at J to 8 bases, leaving 8 bases not matched to a gene. The CDR3 length is 15 residues. Germline CDR1 reads SGHAT; CDR2 reads FQNNGV. The CDR3 DNA reads TGTGCCAGCAGCTACACAGGGGGCGGGGGAGAAAAACTGTTTTTT. This translates into CASSYTGGGGEKLFF.

V usage is TRBV9 and J usage is TRBJ2-2; D might be TRBD2 (7 bases). V lost 0 bases and J lost 6, with 12 bases in between. CDR1 and CDR2 (germline): SGDLS, YYNGEE. This CDR3 has 15 residues. The DNA of the CDR3 is TGTGCCAGCAGCGTAGTTGCGGGGGCGGCCGGGGAGCTGTTTTTT. It translates to CASSVVAGAAGELFF.

The chain employs TRBV10-3 and TRBJ1-6, with 8 bases aligning to TRBD1. The CDR3 contains 15 residues. CDR1 and CDR2 from the germline V gene are ENHRY and SYGVKD. V gave up 2 bases and J gave up 4 bases; unmatched junction bases: 1. The CDR3 spells CAISEDRGYNSPLHF. In DNA form, the CDR3 reads TGTGCCATCAGTGAGGACAGGGGATATAATTCACCCCTCCACTTT.

This chain links TRBV20-1 with TRBJ1-1; D gene uncertain. This CDR3 has 11 residues. V lost 6 bases to trimming and J lost 7 bases, with 12 bases between them. The germline CDR1 and CDR2 sequences are DFQATT and SNEGSKA (reference sequence). CDR3 in amino acids: CSAHGRLEAFF. The CDR3 DNA reads TGCAGTGCCCACGGGAGACTTGAAGCTTTCTTT.

The V call is TRBV4-1, the J call TRBJ2-1; 12 bases are a match to TRBD2. This CDR3 region has 16 residues. Per germline, CDR1 MGHRA and CDR2 YSYEKL. Trimming removed 4 bases from V and 9 bases from J; junction bases left unmatched: 10. CDR3 residues: CASSPPTSGGSGEQFF. CDR3 DNA sequence: TGCGCCAGCAGCCCTCCTACTAGCGGGGGGTCGGGTGAGCAGTTCTTC.

The rearrangement uses TRBV5-1 and TRBJ1-1, with 8 bases lining up with TRBD1. After removal of 7 bases from V and 1 base from J, the junction contained 9 bases not matched to a gene. The CDR3 contains 15 residues. Germline CDR1 is SGHRS and CDR2 is YFSETQ. The CDR3, as DNA: TGCGCCAGCGGGGCAGGGGGCGGAACGAACACTGAAGCTTTCTTT. Encoded protein: CASGAGGGTNTEAFF. Complete variable domain (other parts from reference TRBV5-1 and TRBJ1-1): KAGVTQTPRYLIKTRGQQVTLSCSPISGHRSVSWYQQTPGQGLQFLFEYFSETQRNKGNFPGRFSGRQFSNSRSEMNVSTLELGDSALYLCASGAGGGTNTEAFFGQGTRLTVV.

V and J are TRBV21-1 and TRBJ2-7; TRBD1, the D gene given by the table, was not confirmed from the DNA. TRBV21-1 represents a pseudogene. This CDR3 has 15 residues. In DNA form, the CDR3 reads TGTGCCAGCAGCACTCAGGGTTCGCCATCCTACGAGCAGTACTTC. This encodes CASSTQGSPSYEQYF.

The rearrangement links TRBV11-2 to TRBJ2-3; D unresolved. CDR1 SGHAT and CDR2 FQNNGV come from the germline V gene. Trimming stripped 6 bases from V and 7 bases from J, with 11 bases between. The CDR3 has 12 amino acids. CDR3 loop: CASSGLEYTQYF. CDR3 nucleotide sequence: TGTGCCAGCAGTGGTTTAGAGTATACGCAGTATTTT.

This chain connects TRBV2 to TRBJ2-2; D possibly corresponds to TRBD2 (5 bases). Germline CDR1 reads SNHLY; CDR2 reads FYNNEI. Trimming left V 8 bases short and J 2 bases short, with 12 bases between. This CDR3 spans 14 amino acids. The CDR3 sequence: CASRGQVNTGELFF. CDR3 DNA: TGTGCCAGCCGAGGGCAGGTCAACACCGGGGAGCTGTTTTTT. Full variable domain (remainder filled in from reference TRBV2 and TRBJ2-2): EPEVTQTPSHQVTQMGQEVILRCVPISNHLYFYWYRQILGQKVEFLVSFYNNEISEKSEIFDDQFSVERPDGSNFTLKIRSTKLEDSAMYFCASRGQVNTGELFFGEGSRLTVL.

This chain connects TRBV5-6 to TRBJ1-3, with D perhaps matching TRBD1 (5 bases). Germline V gene lookup returns CDR1 SGHDT and CDR2 YYEEEE. V lost 1 base, J lost 0 bases, and 8 bases lay in between. The CDR3 is 15 residues long. The CDR3 bases are TGTGCCAGCAGCTTGTGGGGCAGCTCTGGAAACACCATATATTTT. Its translation: CASSLWGSSGNTIYF.

J is TRBJ1-1 and V is TRBV5-4, with D possibly TRBD1 on 6 matching bases. V lost 2 bases to trimming and J lost 3 bases, with 11 bases between them. CDR3 size: 14 residues. CDR1 and CDR2 from the germline V gene are SGHNT and YYREEE (reference sequence). Written as DNA, the CDR3 is TGTGCCAGCAGCTTCGGTTCAGGGGACACTGAAGCTTTCTTT. Its protein is CASSFGSGDTEAFF.

V gene TRBV5-1 combines with J gene TRBJ2-1, with D hard to call. V was cut by 4 bases and J by 0 bases, with 8 bases left in between. Germline CDR1 and CDR2: SGHRS and YFSETQ. There are 14 residues in the CDR3. In DNA form, the CDR3 reads TGCGCCAGCAGCCCTCACTCCTCCTACAATGAGCAGTTCTTC. This sequence encodes CASSPHSSYNEQFF. Filled out from reference TRBV5-1 and TRBJ2-1, the complete variable domain reads KAGVTQTPRYLIKTRGQQVTLSCSPISGHRSVSWYQQTPGQGLQFLFEYFSETQRNKGNFPGRFSGRQFSNSRSEMNVSTLELGDSALYLCASSPHSSYNEQFFGPGTRLTVL.